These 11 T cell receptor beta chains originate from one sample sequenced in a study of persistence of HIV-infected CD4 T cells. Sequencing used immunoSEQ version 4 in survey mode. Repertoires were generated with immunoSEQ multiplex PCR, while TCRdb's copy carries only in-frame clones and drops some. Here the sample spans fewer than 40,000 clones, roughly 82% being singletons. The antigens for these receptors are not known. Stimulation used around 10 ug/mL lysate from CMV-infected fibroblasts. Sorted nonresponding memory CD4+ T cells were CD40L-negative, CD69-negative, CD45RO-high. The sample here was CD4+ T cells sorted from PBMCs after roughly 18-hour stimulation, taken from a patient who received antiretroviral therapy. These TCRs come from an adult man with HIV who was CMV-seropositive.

CDR3 residues: CASGLASGQGMNTEAFF. For the CDR3, the DNA is TGTGCTAGTGGTTTGGCATCGGGACAGGGGATGAACACTGAAGCTTTCTTT. J is TRBJ1-1 and V is TRBV12-5; 10 bases agree with TRBD1. CDR1 is LGHNT, CDR2 FRNRAP, per germline. This CDR3 has 17 amino acids. The V and J ends lost 1 base and 0 bases, in that order; junction bases with no gene match: 5. Complete variable domain (other parts from reference TRBV12-5 and TRBJ1-1): DARVTQTPRHKVTEMGQEVTMRCQPILGHNTVFWYRQTMMQGLELLAYFRNRAPLDDSGMPKDRFSAEMPDATLATLKIQPSEPRDSAVYFCASGLASGQGMNTEAFFGQGTRLTVV.

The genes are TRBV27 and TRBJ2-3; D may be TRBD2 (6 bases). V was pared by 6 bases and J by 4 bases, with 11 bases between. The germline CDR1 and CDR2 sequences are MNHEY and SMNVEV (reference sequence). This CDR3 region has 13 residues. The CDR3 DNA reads TGTGCCAGCAGGCCGGGACTGTCAGATACGCAGTATTTT. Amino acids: CASRPGLSDTQYF.

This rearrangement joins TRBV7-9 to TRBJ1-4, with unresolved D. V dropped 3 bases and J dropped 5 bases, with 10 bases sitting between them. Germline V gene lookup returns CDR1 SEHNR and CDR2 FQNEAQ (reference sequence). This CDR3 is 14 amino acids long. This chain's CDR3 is CASSLNSANEKLFF. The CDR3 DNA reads TGTGCCAGCAGCTTGAACAGTGCAAATGAAAAACTGTTTTTT.

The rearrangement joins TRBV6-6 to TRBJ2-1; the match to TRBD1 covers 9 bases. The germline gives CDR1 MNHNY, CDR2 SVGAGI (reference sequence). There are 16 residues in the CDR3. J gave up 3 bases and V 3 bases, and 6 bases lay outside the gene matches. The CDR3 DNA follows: TGTGCCAGCAGTTATTCGGGACAGGGAATCTACAATGAGCAGTTCTTC. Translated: CASSYSGQGIYNEQFF.

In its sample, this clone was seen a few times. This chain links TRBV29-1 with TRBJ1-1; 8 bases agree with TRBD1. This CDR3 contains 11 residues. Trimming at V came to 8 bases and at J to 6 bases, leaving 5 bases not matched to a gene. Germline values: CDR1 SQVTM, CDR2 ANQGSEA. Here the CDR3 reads CSPGQGAEAFF. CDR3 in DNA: TGCAGCCCAGGACAGGGCGCTGAAGCTTTCTTT.

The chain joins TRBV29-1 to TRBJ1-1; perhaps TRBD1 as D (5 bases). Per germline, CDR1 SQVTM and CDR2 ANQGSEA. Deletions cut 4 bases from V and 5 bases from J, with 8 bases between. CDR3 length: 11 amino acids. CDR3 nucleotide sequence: TGCAGCGTTGGTGGGACTACTGAAGCTTTCTTT. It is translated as CSVGGTTEAFF.

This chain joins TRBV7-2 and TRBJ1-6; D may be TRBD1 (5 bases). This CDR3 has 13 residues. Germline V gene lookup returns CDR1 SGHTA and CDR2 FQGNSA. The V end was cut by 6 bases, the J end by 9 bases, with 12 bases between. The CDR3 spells CASRQEGISPLHF. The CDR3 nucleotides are TGTGCCAGCAGACAAGAGGGGATTTCACCCCTCCACTTT.

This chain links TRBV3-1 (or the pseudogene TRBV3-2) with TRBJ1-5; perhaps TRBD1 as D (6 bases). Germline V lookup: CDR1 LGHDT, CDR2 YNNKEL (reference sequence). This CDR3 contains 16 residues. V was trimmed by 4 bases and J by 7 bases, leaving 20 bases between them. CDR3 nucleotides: TGTGCCAGCAGCCCAGGGGACCTCGTGAGTGGGCAGCCCCAGCATTTT. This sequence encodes CASSPGDLVSGQPQHF.

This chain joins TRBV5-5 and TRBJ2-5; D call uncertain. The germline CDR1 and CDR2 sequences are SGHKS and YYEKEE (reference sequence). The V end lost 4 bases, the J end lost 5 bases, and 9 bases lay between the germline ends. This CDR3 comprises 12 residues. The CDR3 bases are TGTGCCAGCAGCCGTATGGGCGAGACCCAGTACTTC. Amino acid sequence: CASSRMGETQYF.

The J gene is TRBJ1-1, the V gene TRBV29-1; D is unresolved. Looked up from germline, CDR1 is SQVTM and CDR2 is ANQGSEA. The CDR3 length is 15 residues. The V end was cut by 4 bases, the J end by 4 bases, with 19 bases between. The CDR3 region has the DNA TGCAGCGTTGTCCGTGACGGCGGAAAGGGCACTGAAGCTTTCTTT. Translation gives CSVVRDGGKGTEAFF.

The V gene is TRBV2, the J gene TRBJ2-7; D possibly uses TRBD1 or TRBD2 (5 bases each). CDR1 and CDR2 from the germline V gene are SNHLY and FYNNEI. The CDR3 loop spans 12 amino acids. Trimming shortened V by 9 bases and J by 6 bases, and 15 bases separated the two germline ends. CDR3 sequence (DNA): TGTGCCAGGGGAAAGGGACGGGGCGAGCAGTACTTC. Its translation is CARGKGRGEQYF.